This T cell receptor (beta chain) was identified in a study of cytomegalovirus exposure and HLA in healthy donors. To note about this clone: What it binds is not known.

The study's findings and limits: Within a later analysis, the majority of CMV-associated TCR beta chains appeared HLA-restricted.

PCR primers comprised 60 Vbeta and 13 Jbeta primers. Sequenced by immunoSEQ multiplex PCR; TCRdb stores in-frame clones only, minus some. The sample shows 220,000 or so clones, roughly four fifths of them seen only once. With 5 bases clipped from V and 6 bases from J, the junction kept 13 bases outside the gene matches. The CDR3 is made up of 16 amino acids. In germline, CDR1 is MNHEY, CDR2 SMNVEV (reference sequence). The sample was PBMCs. V usage is TRBV27 and J usage is TRBJ2-1, with 7 nucleotides matching TRBD1. The origin of this receptor is a middle-aged woman in good health and CMV-seronegative. The CDR3, as DNA: TGTGCCAGCAGTCTCGGAAGAGGGGGCTGGAGCAATGAGCAGTTCTTC. As protein: CASSLGRGGWSNEQFF.